The rows below give T cell receptor beta chains drawn from one sample of a study of healthy donors' naive CD4 and CD8 T cells. TCRdb analysed the reads with MiXCR anew, one entry per CDR3 protein. The sample consists of about 180,000 distinct CDR3 sequences, 65% to 75% of them appearing once. Source material: naive CD4+ and CD8+ T cells sorted from blood, pooled from several donors. These receptors were taken from a pool of human donors in good health; the sample pools cells from several healthy donors. Each CDR3 is given with its conserved first and last residue. The order of the fields is D gene, J gene, clone size, V gene, CDR3 DNA, CDR3 protein. D genes are given only for firm matches. The listing skips clone size in some rows; elsewhere it reads once, few, many or a size class.

>TRBD1|TRBJ1-2|NA|TRBV6-5
TGTGCCAGCAGTTACTCGAGACGGACAGGGGACTATGGCTACACCTTC
CASSYSRRTGDYGYTF
>NA|TRBJ1-1|NA|TRBV6-5
TGTGCCAGCAGTTATGAAGGGTTAGGGGCGGAGGTGGGAGCTTTCTTT
CASSYEGLGAEVGAFF
>NA|TRBJ1-2|NA|TRBV6-5
TGTGCCAGCAGTTACTCGTCAGACAGCTATGGCTACACCTTC
CASSYSSDSYGYTF
>NA|TRBJ1-1|NA|TRBV29-1
TGCAGCGTCAAACCCGGGACAACCAACACTGAAGCTTTCTTT
CSVKPGTTNTEAFF
>NA|TRBJ2-5|few|TRBV6-6
TGTGCCAGCAGTTATTCAAACTTGCACCAAGAGACCCAGTACTTC
CASSYSNLHQETQYF
>NA|TRBJ2-5|NA|TRBV6-5
TGTGCCAGCACACAAAACGGGGAGGGGGTAGAGACCCAGTACTTC
CASTQNGEGVETQYF
>NA|TRBJ1-1|NA|TRBV27
TGTGCCAGCAGTGCTCTCGGTCCTGAAGCTTTCTTT
CASSALGPEAFF
>NA|TRBJ2-5|few|TRBV19
TGTGCCAGTAGTACTTCGGGACAAGAGACCCAGTACTTC
CASSTSGQETQYF
>NA|TRBJ2-1|NA|TRBV29-1
TGCAGCGTTGATGGCAGCCACGCAGTCAATGAGCAGTTCTTC
CSVDGSHAVNEQFF
>TRBD2|TRBJ2-5|NA|TRBV6-5
TGTGCCAGTGGAACTAGCGGGAGCTGGGAGACCCAGTACTTC
CASGTSGSWETQYF
>NA|TRBJ2-2|NA|TRBV6-5
TGTGCCAGCAGTTTTACAGGCACCGGGGAGCTGTTTTTT
CASSFTGTGELFF
>NA|TRBJ1-1|NA|TRBV19
TGTGCCAGTCATAGCCCTCCGGGGAGAGATACTGAAGCTTTCTTT
CASHSPPGRDTEAFF
>TRBD1|TRBJ2-7|NA|TRBV5-5
TGTGCCAGCAGACCGACCGGGACAGTACCCTACGAGCAGTACTTC
CASRPTGTVPYEQYF
>NA|TRBJ2-5|once|TRBV19
TGTGCCAGTAGAAAGGCAGAACAAGAGACCCAGTACTTC
CASRKAEQETQYF
>NA|TRBJ1-5|NA|TRBV19
TGTGCCAGTAGCCATCAAGTTAGCAATCAGCCCCAGCATTTT
CASSHQVSNQPQHF
>NA|TRBJ1-5|NA|TRBV6-1
TGTGCCAGCAGTGAACGTAATCGGGGAATGGGCAATCAGCCCCAGCATTTT
CASSERNRGMGNQPQHF
>NA|TRBJ2-5|once|TRBV7-2
TGTGCCAGCAGCTTAGGGTCGCTCGAGACCCAGTACTTC
CASSLGSLETQYF
>NA|TRBJ2-1|few|TRBV29-1
TGCAGCGTGGAGGGGATTGGCGGCTCCTACAATGAGCAGTTCTTC
CSVEGIGGSYNEQFF
>NA|TRBJ2-2|once|TRBV30
TGTGCCTGGAGCCCGGACCCACGCCTCGCCGGGGAGCTGTTTTTT
CAWSPDPRLAGELFF
>TRBD1|TRBJ1-2|NA|TRBV19
TGTGCCAGTAGTATAGATCGAGCAGGGGGCTTGCGGGGCTACACCTTC
CASSIDRAGGLRGYTF
>NA|TRBJ2-3|NA|TRBV29-1
TGCAGCGTTGATCCGGCGGTCAGTTTCACAGATACGCAGTATTTT
CSVDPAVSFTDTQYF
>NA|TRBJ1-4|NA|TRBV10-3
TGTGCCATCAGTGAGTCTGGTACTGGGACACTTGCAACTAATGAAAAACTGTTTTTT
CAISESGTGTLATNEKLFF
>TRBD1|TRBJ1-1|few|TRBV29-1
TGCAGCGTTGAAGATTACGGACAGGGGAATCGGAACACTGAAGCTTTCTTT
CSVEDYGQGNRNTEAFF